This T cell receptor beta chain is from a study of blood T cell repertoires in COVID-19. Germline CDR1 and CDR2: SGHAT and FQNNGV. This CDR3 has 16 residues. V lost 5 bases to trimming and J lost 3 bases; unmatched junction nucleotides: 10. Produced via immunoSEQ multiplex PCR; TCRdb's table is partial and in-frame only. The sample includes 70,000 or so clones, around 83% of them seen just once. Sequencing used peripheral blood. This chain joins TRBV11-2 and TRBJ2-3; TRBD1 aligns across 8 bases. The clonotype was recovered from an elderly woman with acute or convalescent COVID-19. CDR3 sequence reads: CASSVRAGGRTDTQYF. Here the CDR3 DNA reads TGTGCCAGCAGCGTCCGGGCAGGGGGCCGGACAGATACGCAGTATTTT.